The table lists the clone carrying this T cell receptor beta chain with many counts. The sample is drawn from a study of human T cells and chemical hapten exposure. Study context: DPC 0.01% went on the upper back by patch test, with reading at 6 days.

Time point of the sample: pre-sensitization, week 0. Treatment of the sample: therapeutic diphenylcyclopropenone sensitization with weekly scalp DPC. V dropped 3 bases and J dropped 2 bases, with 10 bases sitting between them. This CDR3 comprises 15 residues. CDR1 and CDR2 (germline): SEHNR, FQNEAQ (reference sequence). TCRdb re-derived calls from the RACE reads in MiXCR, one entry per CDR3 protein. The data contain around 300,000 distinct CDR3 sequences, 4.5% to 7% of them seen just once; the ten biggest clones take up about 8.2%. The sequence was collected from a woman under 30 with alopecia areata. Some clones in this sample may be carry-over from other donors' samples. The sequences come from whole blood, collected in connection with sensitization to the hapten diphenylcyclopropenone (DPC). The chain joins TRBV7-9 to TRBJ1-4, with D perhaps matching TRBD1 (6 bases). The CDR3 coding sequence is TGTGCCAGCAGCTTGCCAGGGGATACTAATGAAAAACTGTTTTTT. Protein: CASSLPGDTNEKLFF.